Below, one T cell receptor beta chain is given with its context. Given a much more abundant clone one base away, this may be a read error. These data are taken from a study of molecular identifiers for immune sequencing clone quantification. The V gene's germline CDR1 is SGDLS and CDR2 YYNGEE. V was clipped by 5 bases and J by 2 bases, with 12 bases between them. The CDR3 covers 14 residues. TCRdb fed the PCR reads into MiXCR, producing one record per CDR3 protein. The sample contains 85,000 to 100,000 distinct CDR3 sequences, about 24% of which appear only once. Source material: naive CD8+ T cells from blood, with Jurkat cell RNA spiked in. Subset reported: FACS-sorted CD8+CD4-CCR7+CD45RA+ naive T cells. The TCR was taken from a human donor in good health. Some libraries in this study had Jurkat cell RNA spiked in. The chain couples TRBV9 to TRBJ2-3, with TRBD2 as a possible D gene (6 bases). The CDR3 spells CASSWTTYTDTQYF. The CDR3 DNA follows: TGTGCCAGCAGTTGGACTACCTACACAGATACGCAGTATTTT.